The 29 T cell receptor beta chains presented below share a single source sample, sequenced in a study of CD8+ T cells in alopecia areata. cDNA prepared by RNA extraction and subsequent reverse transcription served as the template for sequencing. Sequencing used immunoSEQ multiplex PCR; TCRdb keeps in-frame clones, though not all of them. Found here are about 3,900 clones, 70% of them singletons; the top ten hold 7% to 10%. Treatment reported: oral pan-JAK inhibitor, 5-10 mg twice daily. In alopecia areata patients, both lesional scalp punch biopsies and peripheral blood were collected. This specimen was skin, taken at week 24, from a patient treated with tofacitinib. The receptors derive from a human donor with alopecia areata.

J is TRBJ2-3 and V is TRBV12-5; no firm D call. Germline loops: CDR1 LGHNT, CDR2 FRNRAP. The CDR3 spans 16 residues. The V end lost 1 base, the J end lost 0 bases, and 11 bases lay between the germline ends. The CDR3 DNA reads TGTGCTAGTGGTTTGGGGTGGCAGGAAAGCACAGATACGCAGTATTTT. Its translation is CASGLGWQESTDTQYF.

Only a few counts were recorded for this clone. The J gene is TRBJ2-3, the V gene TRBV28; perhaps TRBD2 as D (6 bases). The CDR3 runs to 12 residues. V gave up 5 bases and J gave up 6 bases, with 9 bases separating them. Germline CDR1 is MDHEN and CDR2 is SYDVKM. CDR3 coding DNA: TGTGCCAGCAGTGTCGCGGGGGATACGCAGTATTTT. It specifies CASSVAGDTQYF.

The CDR3: CAGAVLKGDEQYF. The CDR3 bases are TGTGCCGGGGCGGTTTTGAAGGGGGACGAGCAGTACTTC. This chain links TRBV2 with TRBJ2-7, with a weak D call TRBD1 (6 bases). Germline CDR1 reads SNHLY; CDR2 reads FYNNEI. Between the trimmed V and J ends, which lost 11 bases and 5 bases, there was a span of 19 bases. This CDR3 spans 13 amino acids.

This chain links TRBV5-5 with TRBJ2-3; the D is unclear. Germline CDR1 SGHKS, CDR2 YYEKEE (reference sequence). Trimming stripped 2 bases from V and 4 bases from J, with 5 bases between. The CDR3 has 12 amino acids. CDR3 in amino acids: CASSLWADTQYF. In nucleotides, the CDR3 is TGTGCCAGCAGCTTATGGGCAGATACGCAGTATTTT.

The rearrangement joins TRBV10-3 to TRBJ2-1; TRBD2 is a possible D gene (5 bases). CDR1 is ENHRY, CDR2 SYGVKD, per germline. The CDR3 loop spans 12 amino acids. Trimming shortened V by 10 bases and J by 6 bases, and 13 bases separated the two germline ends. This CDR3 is CATTWTGNEQFF. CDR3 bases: TGTGCCACGACCTGGACTGGCAATGAGCAGTTCTTC.

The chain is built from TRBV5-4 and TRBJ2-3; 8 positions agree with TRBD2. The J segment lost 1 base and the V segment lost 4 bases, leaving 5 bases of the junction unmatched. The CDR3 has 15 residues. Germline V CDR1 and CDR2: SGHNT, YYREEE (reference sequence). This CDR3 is CASSDQRGRTDTQYF. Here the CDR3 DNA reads TGTGCCAGCAGCGATCAGCGGGGGCGCACAGATACGCAGTATTTT.

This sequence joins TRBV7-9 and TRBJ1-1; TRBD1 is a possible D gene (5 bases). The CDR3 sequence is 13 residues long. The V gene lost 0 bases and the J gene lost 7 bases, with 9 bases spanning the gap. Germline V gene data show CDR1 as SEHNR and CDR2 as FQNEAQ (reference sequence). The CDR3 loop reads CASSLAGEIEAFF. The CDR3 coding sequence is TGTGCCAGCAGCTTAGCGGGGGAAATTGAAGCTTTCTTT. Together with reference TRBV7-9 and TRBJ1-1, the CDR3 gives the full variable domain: DTGVSQNPRHKITKRGQNVTFRCDPISEHNRLYWYRQTLGQGPEFLTYFQNEAQLEKSRLLSDRFSAERPKGSFSTLEIQRTEQGDSAMYLCASSLAGEIEAFFGQGTRLTVV.

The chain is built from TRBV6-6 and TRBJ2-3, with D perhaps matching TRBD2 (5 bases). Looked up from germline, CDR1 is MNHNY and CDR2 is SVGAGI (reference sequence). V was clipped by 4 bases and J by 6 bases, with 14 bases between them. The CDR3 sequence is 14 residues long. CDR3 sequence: CASSFYPRGDTQYF. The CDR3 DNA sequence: TGTGCCAGCAGTTTCTACCCGCGAGGGGATACGCAGTATTTT.

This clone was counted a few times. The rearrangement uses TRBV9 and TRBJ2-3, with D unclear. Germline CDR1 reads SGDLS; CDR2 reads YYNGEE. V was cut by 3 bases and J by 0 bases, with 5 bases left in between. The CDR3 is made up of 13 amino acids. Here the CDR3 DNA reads TGTGCCAGCAGCGGAACTAGCACAGATACGCAGTATTTT. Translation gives CASSGTSTDTQYF.

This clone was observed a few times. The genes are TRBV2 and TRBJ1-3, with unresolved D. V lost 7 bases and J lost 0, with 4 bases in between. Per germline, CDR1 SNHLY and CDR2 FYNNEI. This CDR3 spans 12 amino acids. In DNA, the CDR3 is TGTGCCAGCACTCGCTCTGGAAACACCATATATTTT. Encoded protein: CASTRSGNTIYF. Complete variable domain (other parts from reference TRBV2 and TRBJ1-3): EPEVTQTPSHQVTQMGQEVILRCVPISNHLYFYWYRQILGQKVEFLVSFYNNEISEKSEIFDDQFSVERPDGSNFTLKIRSTKLEDSAMYFCASTRSGNTIYFGEGSWLTVV.

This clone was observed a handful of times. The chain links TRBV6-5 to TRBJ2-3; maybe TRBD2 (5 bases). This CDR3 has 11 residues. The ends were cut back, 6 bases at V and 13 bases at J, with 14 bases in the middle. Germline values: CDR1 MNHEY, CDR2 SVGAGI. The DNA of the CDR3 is TGTGCCAGCAGCGAGGGTAGGGCGGAGTATTTT. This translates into CASSEGRAEYF.

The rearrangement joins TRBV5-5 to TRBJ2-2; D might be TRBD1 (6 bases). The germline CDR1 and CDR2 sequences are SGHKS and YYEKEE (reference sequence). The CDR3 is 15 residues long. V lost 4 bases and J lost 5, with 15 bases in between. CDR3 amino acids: CASSLSGTQTGELFF. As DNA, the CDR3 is TGTGCCAGCAGCCTATCCGGGACACAGACCGGGGAGCTGTTTTTT.

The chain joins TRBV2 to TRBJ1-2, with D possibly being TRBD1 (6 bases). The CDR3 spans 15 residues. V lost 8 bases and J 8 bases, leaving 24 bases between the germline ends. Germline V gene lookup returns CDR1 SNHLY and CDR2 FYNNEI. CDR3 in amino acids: CASHQTGDPYTGYTF. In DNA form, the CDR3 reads TGTGCCAGCCACCAGACAGGCGACCCCTACACCGGCTACACCTTC.

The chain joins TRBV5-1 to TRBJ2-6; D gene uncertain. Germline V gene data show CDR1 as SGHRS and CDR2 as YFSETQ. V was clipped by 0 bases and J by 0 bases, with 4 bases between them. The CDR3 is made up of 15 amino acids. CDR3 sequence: CASSLETSGANVLTF. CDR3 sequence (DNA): TGCGCCAGCAGCTTGGAGACCTCTGGGGCCAACGTCCTGACTTTC.

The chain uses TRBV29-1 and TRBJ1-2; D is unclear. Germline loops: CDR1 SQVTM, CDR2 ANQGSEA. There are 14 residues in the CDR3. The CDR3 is CSLRSGGERYGYTF. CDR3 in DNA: TGCAGTTTAAGGTCAGGCGGCGAACGATATGGCTACACCTTC.

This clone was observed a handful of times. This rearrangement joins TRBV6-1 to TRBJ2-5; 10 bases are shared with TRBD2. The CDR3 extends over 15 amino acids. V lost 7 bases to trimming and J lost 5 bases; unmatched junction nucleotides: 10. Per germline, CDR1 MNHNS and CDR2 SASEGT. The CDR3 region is CASKKSGGVRETQYF. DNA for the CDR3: TGTGCCAGCAAGAAAAGCGGGGGGGTAAGGGAGACCCAGTACTTC.

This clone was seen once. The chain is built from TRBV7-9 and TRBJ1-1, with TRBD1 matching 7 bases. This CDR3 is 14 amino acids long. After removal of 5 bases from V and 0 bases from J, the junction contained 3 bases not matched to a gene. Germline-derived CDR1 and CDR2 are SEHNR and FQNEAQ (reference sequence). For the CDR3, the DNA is TGTGCCAGCAGCCTGGGACAGATGAACACTGAAGCTTTCTTT. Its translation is CASSLGQMNTEAFF.

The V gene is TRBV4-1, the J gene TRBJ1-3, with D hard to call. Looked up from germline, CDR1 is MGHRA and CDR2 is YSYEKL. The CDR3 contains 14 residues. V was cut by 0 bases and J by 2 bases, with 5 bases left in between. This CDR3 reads CASSQDHPGNTIYF. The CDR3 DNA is TGCGCCAGCAGCCAAGATCACCCTGGAAACACCATATATTTT.

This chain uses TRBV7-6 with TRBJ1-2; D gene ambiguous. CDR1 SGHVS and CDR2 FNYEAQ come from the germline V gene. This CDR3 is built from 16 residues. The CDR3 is CALTGSGSLSLLGYTF. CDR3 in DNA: TGTGCTTTGACCGGGTCGGGTTCCCTCAGTCTCCTCGGCTACACCTTC.

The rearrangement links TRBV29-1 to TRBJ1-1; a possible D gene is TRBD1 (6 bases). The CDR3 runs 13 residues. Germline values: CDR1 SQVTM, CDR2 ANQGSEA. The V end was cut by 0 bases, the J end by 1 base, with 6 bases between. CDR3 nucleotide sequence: TGCAGCGTTGAAGAGGGACAGAACACTGAAGCTTTCTTT. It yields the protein CSVEEGQNTEAFF.

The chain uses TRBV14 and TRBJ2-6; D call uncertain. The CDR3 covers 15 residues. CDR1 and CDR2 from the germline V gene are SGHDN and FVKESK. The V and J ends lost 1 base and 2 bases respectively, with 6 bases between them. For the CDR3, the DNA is TGTGCCAGCAGCCAAGTGGGTACTGGGGCCAACGTCCTGACTTTC. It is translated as CASSQVGTGANVLTF. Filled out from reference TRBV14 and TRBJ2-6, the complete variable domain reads EAGVTQFPSHSVIEKGQTVTLRCDPISGHDNLYWYRRVMGKEIKFLLHFVKESKQDESGMPNNRFLAERTGGTYSTLKVQPAELEDSGVYFCASSQVGTGANVLTFGAGSRLTVL.

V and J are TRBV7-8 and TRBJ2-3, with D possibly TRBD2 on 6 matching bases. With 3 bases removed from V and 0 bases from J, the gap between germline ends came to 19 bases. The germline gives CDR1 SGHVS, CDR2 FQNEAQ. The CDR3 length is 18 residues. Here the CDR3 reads CASSFAQIRRGSTDTQYF. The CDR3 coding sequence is TGTGCCAGCAGCTTCGCTCAGATTCGTCGGGGGAGCACAGATACGCAGTATTTT.

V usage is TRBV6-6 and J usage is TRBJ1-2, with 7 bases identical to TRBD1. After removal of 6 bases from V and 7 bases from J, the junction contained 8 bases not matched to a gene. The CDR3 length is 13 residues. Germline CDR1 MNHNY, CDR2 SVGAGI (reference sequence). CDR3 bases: TGTGCCAGCAGAGATACAGGGGCCCGTGGCTACACCTTC. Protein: CASRDTGARGYTF.

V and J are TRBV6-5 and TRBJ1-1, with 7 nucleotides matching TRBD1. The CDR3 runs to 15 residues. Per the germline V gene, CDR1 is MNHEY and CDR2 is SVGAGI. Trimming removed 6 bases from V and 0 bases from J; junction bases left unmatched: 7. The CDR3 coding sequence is TGTGCCAGCAGGCCCGAAGGGGGCATGAACACTGAAGCTTTCTTT. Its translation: CASRPEGGMNTEAFF.

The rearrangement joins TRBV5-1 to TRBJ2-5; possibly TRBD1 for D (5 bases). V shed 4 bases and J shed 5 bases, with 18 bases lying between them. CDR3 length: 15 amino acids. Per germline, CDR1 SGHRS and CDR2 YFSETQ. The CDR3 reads CASSQGTLEGETQYF. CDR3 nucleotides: TGCGCCAGCAGCCAGGGCACTTTAGAAGGGGAGACCCAGTACTTC.

The CDR3 sequence is CASSLRPTGATNEKLFF. CDR3 sequence (DNA): TGTGCCAGCAGCTTAAGACCGACTGGGGCAACTAATGAAAAACTGTTTTTT. The chain carries TRBV7-2 and TRBJ1-4; no definite D call. The V gene lost 2 bases and the J gene lost 0 bases, with 13 bases spanning the gap. The germline CDR1 and CDR2 sequences are SGHTA and FQGNSA. This CDR3 region has 17 residues.

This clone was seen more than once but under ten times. CDR3 nucleotide sequence: TGTGCCAGCAGCTTAGGGGGGTGGGACAGGAACACTGAAGCTTTCTTT. This codes for CASSLGGWDRNTEAFF. V and J are TRBV11-2 and TRBJ1-1; 7 nucleotides match TRBD1. After removal of 1 base from V and 1 base from J, the junction contained 6 bases not matched to a gene. The CDR3 is 16 residues long. Germline V gives CDR1 SGHAT, CDR2 FQNNGV.

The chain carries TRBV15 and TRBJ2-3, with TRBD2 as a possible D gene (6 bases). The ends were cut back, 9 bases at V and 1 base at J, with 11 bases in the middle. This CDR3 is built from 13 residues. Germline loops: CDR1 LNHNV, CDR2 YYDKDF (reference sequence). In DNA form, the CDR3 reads TGTGCCACTTCTGAGCGGGGCACAGATACGCAGTATTTT. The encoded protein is CATSERGTDTQYF.

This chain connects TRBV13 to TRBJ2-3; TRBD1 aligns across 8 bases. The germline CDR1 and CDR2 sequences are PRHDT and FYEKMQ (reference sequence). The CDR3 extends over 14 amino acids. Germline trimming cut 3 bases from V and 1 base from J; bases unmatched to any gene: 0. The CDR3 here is CASSLDRGTDTQYF. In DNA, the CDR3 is TGTGCCAGCAGCTTGGACAGGGGCACAGATACGCAGTATTTT.